A selection of T cell receptor beta chains follows, all from one sample in a study of blood T cell repertoires in COVID-19. TCRdb's copy holds only in-frame clones and misses some; the assay was immunoSEQ multiplex PCR. The sample includes more than 300,000 clones, more than 75% seen only once; the top ten take roughly 10%. The sequenced material came from peripheral blood. These receptors were obtained from a woman younger than 45 with COVID-19, enrolled during active disease. Both conserved end residues are part of each CDR3. A D gene is named only where the DNA matches it firmly. Clone size is not always given. Where it is, it says once, few, many or a class for expanded clones.

v_gene	abundance	d_gene	j_gene	CDR3aa	CDR3nt
TRBV2	NA	TRBD2	TRBJ2-1	CASRKTSGGYNEQFF	TGTGCCAGCAGGAAGACTAGCGGGGGATACAATGAGCAGTTCTTC
TRBV5-6	NA	NA	TRBJ1-5	CASSLDPSVVPQHF	TGTGCCAGCAGCTTGGACCCCTCCGTAGTCCCCCAGCATTTT
TRBV6-5	NA	NA	TRBJ1-5	CASSYSPNQPQHF	TGTGCCAGCAGTTACTCTCCGAATCAGCCCCAGCATTTT
TRBV7-9	NA	NA	TRBJ2-3	CASSFNVGGDGTDTQYF	TGTGCCAGCAGCTTTAATGTAGGAGGGGATGGCACAGATACGCAGTATTTT
TRBV25-1	few	NA	TRBJ1-4	CASSDSAGRSNEKLFF	TGTGCCAGCAGTGACTCGGCGGGGAGGTCTAATGAAAAACTGTTTTTT
TRBV20-1	NA	NA	TRBJ2-5	CSAAQETQYF	TGCAGTGCGGCACAAGAGACCCAGTACTTC
TRBV11-1	NA	NA	TRBJ2-5	CASRIGETQYF	TGTGCCAGCAGGATCGGGGAGACCCAGTACTTC
TRBV10-3	NA	TRBD1	TRBJ1-3	CAITDRAGNTIYF	TGTGCCATAACTGACAGGGCTGGAAACACCATATATTTT
TRBV3-1/TRBV3-2	few	NA	TRBJ2-1	CASSLQVGLSRFF	TGTGCCAGCAGCCTACAGGTAGGATTAAGTCGGTTCTTC
TRBV19	NA	TRBD1	TRBJ1-5	CASSLPQGAAQPQHF	TGTGCCAGTAGTTTACCACAGGGGGCGGCTCAGCCCCAGCATTTT
TRBV3-1/TRBV3-2	NA	TRBD2	TRBJ2-7	CASSQDNSGIVYEQYF	TGTGCCAGCAGCCAAGATAACAGCGGGATAGTTTACGAGCAGTACTTC
TRBV15	NA	TRBD1	TRBJ1-2	CATSRFKGTGANYGYTF	TGTGCCACCAGCAGATTCAAAGGTACAGGGGCTAACTATGGCTACACCTTC
TRBV6-5	NA	TRBD1	TRBJ2-7	CASSRTGLTYEQYF	TGTGCCAGCAGTCGGACAGGGCTCACCTACGAGCAGTACTTC
TRBV1	few	NA	TRBJ1-1	CTNPPGQQSFMNTEAFF	TGCACCAACCCTCCTGGACAGCAATCGTTCATGAACACTGAAGCTTTCTTT
TRBV24-1	NA	TRBD1	TRBJ2-3	CATSDRQGPADTQYF	TGTGCCACCAGTGATCGACAGGGCCCCGCAGATACGCAGTATTTT
TRBV21-1	NA	NA	TRBJ2-5	CASSPEGQGGETQYF	TGTGCCAGCAGCCCCGAGGGACAGGGAGGGGAGACCCAGTACTTC
TRBV6-5	NA	TRBD1	TRBJ1-5	CASLPRGFSNQPQHF	TGTGCCAGCCTACCCAGGGGGTTTAGCAATCAGCCCCAGCATTTT
TRBV27	NA	TRBD2	TRBJ2-2	CASSFSGTSGSVGTGELFF	TGTGCCAGCAGTTTTTCCGGGACTAGCGGGAGTGTAGGAACCGGGGAGCTGTTTTTT
TRBV24-1	NA	TRBD2	TRBJ2-2	CATSDMTSGRTGELFF	TGTGCCACCAGTGATATGACTAGCGGGAGAACCGGGGAGCTGTTTTTT
TRBV10-1	NA	TRBD2	TRBJ2-4	CASSGSGTAKNIQYF	TGCGCCAGCAGTGGTAGCGGGACTGCCAAAAACATTCAGTACTTC
TRBV7-9	NA	TRBD2	TRBJ2-1	CASSNGAGGDNEQFF	TGTGCCAGCAGTAACGGAGCGGGAGGGGACAATGAGCAGTTCTTC
TRBV18	NA	TRBD1	TRBJ2-3	CASSPLSGQEGADTQYF	TGTGCCAGCTCACCACTGTCCGGACAGGAAGGGGCAGATACGCAGTATTTT
TRBV7-8	medium-sized	TRBD2	TRBJ2-3	CASSPLAGGGADTQYF	TGTGCCAGCAGCCCTCTAGCGGGAGGGGGGGCAGATACGCAGTATTTT
TRBV5-1	NA	TRBD2	TRBJ2-2	CASSIGTRMPGELFF	TGCGCCAGCAGCATCGGGACTAGAATGCCCGGGGAGCTGTTTTTT
TRBV28	NA	NA	TRBJ2-5	CASSVPGLQETQYF	TGTGCCAGCAGTGTCCCGGGACTCCAAGAGACCCAGTACTTC